The source of this TCR beta chain is a study of T cells in Graves' hyperthyroidism and ophthalmopathy. Study-wide background: Peripheral blood was drawn at first diagnosis, prior to all treatment.

TCR beta CDR3 region amplification was performed from RNA transcripts. Carried out on the TCR CDR3, a first-round RT-PCR used the HTBI primer set. TCRdb redid the calling of the multiplex PCR reads with MiXCR, one entry per CDR3 protein. This table holds some 360,000 distinct CDR3 sequences, less than 20% found once. General observations from the study: Ophthalmopathy was identified by the model a median about six months ahead of onset.

V was cut by 5 bases and J by 1 base, with 15 bases left in between. Germline-derived CDR1 and CDR2 are MDHEN and SYDVKM. CDR3 length equals 15 residues. The study included ophthalmopathy patients with Clinical Activity Score at least 3, NOSPECS grade at least 4 and duration under 3 months. Researchers barred patients who had uncontrolled infection, other autoimmune disease, pregnancy or lactation. Details on this clonotype: Its antigen remains unknown.

Sequenced: blood. This receptor was taken from a woman in her forties with Graves' ophthalmopathy. The chain links TRBV28 to TRBJ2-7, with a possible D match to TRBD1 (6 bases). CDR3 protein: CASSPLDSGSYEQYF. CDR3 bases: TGTGCCAGCAGTCCGTTGGACAGTGGGTCCTACGAGCAGTACTTC.